The TCR beta chain described here comes from a study of Graves' ophthalmopathy and Graves' hyperthyroidism. The study amplified TCR beta CDR3 regions using RNA transcripts. Second-round multiplex PCR came after first-round RT-PCR with HTBI primers. One entry per CDR3 protein, called by TCRdb with MiXCR from the multiplex PCR reads. The table lists around 1,000,000 distinct CDR3 sequences, about 35% of them singletons, with over 8.5% in the top ten. This clonotype was seen repeatedly, ten times or more. CDR3 size: 14 residues. The V gene's germline CDR1 is DFQATT and CDR2 SNEGSKA (reference sequence). V dropped 5 bases and J dropped 1 base, with 11 bases sitting between them.

The genes are TRBV20-1 and TRBJ2-2; D may be TRBD1 (6 bases). The sequence was collected from an adult man with Graves' hyperthyroidism. Sequenced: peripheral blood or thyroid tissue (not recorded which). The DNA of the CDR3 is TGCAGTGCTTACGACAGGAAGAACACCGGGGAGCTGTTTTTT. As protein: CSAYDRKNTGELFF.